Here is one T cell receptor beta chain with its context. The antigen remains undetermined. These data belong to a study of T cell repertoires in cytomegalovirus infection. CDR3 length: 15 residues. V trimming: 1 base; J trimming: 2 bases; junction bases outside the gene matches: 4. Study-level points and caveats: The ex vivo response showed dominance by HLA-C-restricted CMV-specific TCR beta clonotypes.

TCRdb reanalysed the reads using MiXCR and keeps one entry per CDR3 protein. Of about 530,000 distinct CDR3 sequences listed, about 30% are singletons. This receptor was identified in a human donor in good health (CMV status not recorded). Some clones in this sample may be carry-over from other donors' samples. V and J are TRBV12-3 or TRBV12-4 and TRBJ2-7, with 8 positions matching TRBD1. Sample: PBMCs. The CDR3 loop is CASSLVTGGTYEQYF. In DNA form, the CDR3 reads TGTGCCAGCAGTTTAGTTACAGGGGGAACCTACGAGCAGTACTTC.